The entry below describes one T cell receptor beta chain. No antigen is known for it. Other DNA sequences of this sample code for an identical CDR3. The sample originates from a study of cytomegalovirus exposure and HLA in healthy donors. General study results and limits: Cytomegalovirus-associated status was assigned to some 180 TCR beta chains. Indistinguishable V segments, including TRBV6-2 and TRBV6-3, were excluded.

PCR amplification relied on 60 Vbeta primers (plus 13 Jbeta primers). The table came from immunoSEQ multiplex PCR; TCRdb's copy has only in-frame clones and leaves some out. The repertoire consists of around 110,000 clones, with about two thirds occurring once and the leading ten covering 2.8%. Germline V gene sequence: CDR1 LGHNT, CDR2 FRNRAP. V lost 5 bases, J lost 2 bases, and 10 bases lay in between. The CDR3 is 14 amino acids. V gene TRBV12-5 combines with J gene TRBJ1-3, with D perhaps matching TRBD1 (6 bases). This TCR was sampled from a female donor in good health and CMV-seronegative. Sequenced input: PBMCs. The CDR3 region is CASGPKGAGNTIYF. CDR3 coding DNA: TGTGCTAGTGGTCCCAAGGGGGCTGGAAACACCATATATTTT. Filled out from reference TRBV12-5 and TRBJ1-3, the complete variable domain reads DARVTQTPRHKVTEMGQEVTMRCQPILGHNTVFWYRQTMMQGLELLAYFRNRAPLDDSGMPKDRFSAEMPDATLATLKIQPSEPRDSAVYFCASGPKGAGNTIYFGEGSWLTVV.